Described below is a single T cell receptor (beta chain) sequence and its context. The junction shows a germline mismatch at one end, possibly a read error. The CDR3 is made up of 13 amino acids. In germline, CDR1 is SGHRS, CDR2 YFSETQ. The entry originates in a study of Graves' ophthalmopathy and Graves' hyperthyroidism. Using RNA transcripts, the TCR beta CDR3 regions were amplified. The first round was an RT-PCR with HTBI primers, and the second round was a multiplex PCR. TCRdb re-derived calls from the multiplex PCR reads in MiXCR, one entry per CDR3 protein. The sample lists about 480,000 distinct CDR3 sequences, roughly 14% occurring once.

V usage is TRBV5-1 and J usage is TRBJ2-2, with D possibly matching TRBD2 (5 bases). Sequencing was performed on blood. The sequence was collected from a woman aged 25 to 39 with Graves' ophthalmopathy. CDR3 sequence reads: CASSFQATGELCF. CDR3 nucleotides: TGCGCCAGCAGCTTTCAGGCCACCGGGGAGCTGTGTTTT.